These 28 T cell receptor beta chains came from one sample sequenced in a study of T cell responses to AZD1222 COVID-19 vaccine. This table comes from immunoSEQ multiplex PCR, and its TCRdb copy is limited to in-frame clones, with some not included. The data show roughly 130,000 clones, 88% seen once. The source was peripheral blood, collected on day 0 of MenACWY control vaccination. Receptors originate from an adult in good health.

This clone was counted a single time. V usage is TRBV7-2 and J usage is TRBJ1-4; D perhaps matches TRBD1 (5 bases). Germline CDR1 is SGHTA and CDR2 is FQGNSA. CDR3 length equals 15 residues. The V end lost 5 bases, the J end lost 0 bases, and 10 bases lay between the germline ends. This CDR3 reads CASSAQTATNEKLFF. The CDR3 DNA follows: TGTGCCAGCAGCGCCCAGACAGCAACTAATGAAAAACTGTTTTTT.

DNA for the CDR3: TGTGCCAGCAGAAGGACAGGGAACTCCTACGAGCAGTACTTC. It yields the protein CASRRTGNSYEQYF. J is TRBJ2-7 and V is TRBV2, with TRBD1 identical over 8 bases. Germline loops: CDR1 SNHLY, CDR2 FYNNEI. With V trimmed by 6 bases and J by 0 bases, 4 bases remained unmatched. The CDR3 is 14 residues long. The whole variable domain, remainder taken from reference TRBV2 and TRBJ2-7, is EPEVTQTPSHQVTQMGQEVILRCVPISNHLYFYWYRQILGQKVEFLVSFYNNEISEKSEIFDDQFSVERPDGSNFTLKIRSTKLEDSAMYFCASRRTGNSYEQYFGPGTRLTVT.

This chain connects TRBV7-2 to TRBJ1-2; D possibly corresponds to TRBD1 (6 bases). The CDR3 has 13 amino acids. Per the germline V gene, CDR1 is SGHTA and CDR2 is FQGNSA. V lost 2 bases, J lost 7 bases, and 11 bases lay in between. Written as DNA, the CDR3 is TGTGCCAGCAGCTTACAACAGGGAGTTGGCTACACCTTC. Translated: CASSLQQGVGYTF.

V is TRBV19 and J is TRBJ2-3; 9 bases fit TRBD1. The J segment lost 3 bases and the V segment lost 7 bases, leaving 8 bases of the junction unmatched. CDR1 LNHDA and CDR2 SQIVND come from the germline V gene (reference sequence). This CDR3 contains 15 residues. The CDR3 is CASTSGTGKTDTQYF. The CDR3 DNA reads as TGTGCCAGTACTTCCGGGACAGGGAAAACAGATACGCAGTATTTT.

The CDR3 bases are TGTGCCAGCAGCTTGCTCAACAGAAAAGAGACCCAGTACTTC. This sequence encodes CASSLLNRKETQYF. The rearrangement uses TRBV7-2 and TRBJ2-5; D call uncertain. V was clipped by 3 bases and J by 3 bases, with 11 bases between them. Per the germline V gene, CDR1 is SGHTA and CDR2 is FQGNSA. This CDR3 has 14 residues.

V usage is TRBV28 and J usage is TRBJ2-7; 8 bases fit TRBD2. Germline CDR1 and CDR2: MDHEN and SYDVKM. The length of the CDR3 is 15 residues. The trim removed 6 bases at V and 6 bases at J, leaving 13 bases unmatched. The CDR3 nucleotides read TGTGCCAGCAGAGCCTCGGCCGGGAGGGCCTTCGAGCAGTACTTC. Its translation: CASRASAGRAFEQYF.

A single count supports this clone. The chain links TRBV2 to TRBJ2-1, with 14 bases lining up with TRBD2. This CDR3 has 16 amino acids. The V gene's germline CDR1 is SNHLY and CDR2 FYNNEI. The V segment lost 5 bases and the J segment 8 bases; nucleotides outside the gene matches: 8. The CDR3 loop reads CASSTRGTSGSYEQFF. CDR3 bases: TGTGCCAGCAGTACTAGAGGGACTAGCGGGAGTTATGAGCAGTTCTTC.

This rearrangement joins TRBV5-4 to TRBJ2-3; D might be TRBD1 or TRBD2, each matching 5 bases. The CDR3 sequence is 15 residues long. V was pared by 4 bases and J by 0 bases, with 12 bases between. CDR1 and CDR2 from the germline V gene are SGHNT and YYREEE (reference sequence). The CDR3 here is CASSVGTRSTDTQYF. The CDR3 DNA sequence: TGTGCCAGCAGCGTGGGGACCAGGAGCACAGATACGCAGTATTTT.

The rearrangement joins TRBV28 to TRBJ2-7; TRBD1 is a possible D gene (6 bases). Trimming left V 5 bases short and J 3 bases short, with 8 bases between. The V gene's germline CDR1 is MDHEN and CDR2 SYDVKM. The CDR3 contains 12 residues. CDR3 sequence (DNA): TGTGCCAGCAGTCAGGACAGCTACGAGCAGTACTTC. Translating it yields CASSQDSYEQYF. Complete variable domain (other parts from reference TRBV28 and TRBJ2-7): DVKVTQSSRYLVKRTGEKVFLECVQDMDHENMFWYRQDPGLGLRLIYFSYDVKMKEKGDIPEGYSVSREKKERFSLILESASTNQTSMYLCASSQDSYEQYFGPGTRLTVT.

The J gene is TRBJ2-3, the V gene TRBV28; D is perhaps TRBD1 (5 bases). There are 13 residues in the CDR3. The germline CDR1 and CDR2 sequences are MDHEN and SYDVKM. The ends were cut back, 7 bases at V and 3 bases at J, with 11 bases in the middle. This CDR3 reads CASTGMGTDTQYF. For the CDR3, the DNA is TGTGCCAGCACAGGGATGGGGACAGATACGCAGTATTTT.

The CDR3 nucleotides read TGTGCCAGCAGTCAACGGGCGGGCTACGAGCAGTACTTC. It specifies CASSQRAGYEQYF. The V gene is TRBV6-6, the J gene TRBJ2-7, with D possibly being TRBD2 (5 bases). Germline V gene sequence: CDR1 MNHNY, CDR2 SVGAGI (reference sequence). The V and J ends lost 5 bases and 3 bases respectively, with 11 bases between them. The CDR3 runs to 13 residues.

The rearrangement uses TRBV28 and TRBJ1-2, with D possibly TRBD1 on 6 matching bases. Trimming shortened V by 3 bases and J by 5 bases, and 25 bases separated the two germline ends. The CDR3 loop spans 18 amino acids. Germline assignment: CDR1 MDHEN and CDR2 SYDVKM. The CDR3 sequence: CASSLGVIVGGPTYGYTF. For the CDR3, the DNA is TGTGCCAGCAGTTTGGGCGTTATCGTAGGGGGACCCACATATGGCTACACCTTC.

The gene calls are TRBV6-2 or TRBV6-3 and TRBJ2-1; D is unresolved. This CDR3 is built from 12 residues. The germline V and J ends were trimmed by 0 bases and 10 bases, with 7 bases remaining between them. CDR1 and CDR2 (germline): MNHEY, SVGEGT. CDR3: CASSYSRTEQFF. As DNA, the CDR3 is TGTGCCAGCAGTTACTCTAGGACGGAGCAGTTCTTC.

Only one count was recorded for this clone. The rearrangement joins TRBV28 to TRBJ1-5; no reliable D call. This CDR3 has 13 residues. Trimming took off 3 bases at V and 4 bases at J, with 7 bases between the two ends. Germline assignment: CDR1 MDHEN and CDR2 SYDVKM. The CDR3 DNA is TGTGCCAGCAGTTTCGCTCTTAATCAGCCCCAGCATTTT. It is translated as CASSFALNQPQHF.

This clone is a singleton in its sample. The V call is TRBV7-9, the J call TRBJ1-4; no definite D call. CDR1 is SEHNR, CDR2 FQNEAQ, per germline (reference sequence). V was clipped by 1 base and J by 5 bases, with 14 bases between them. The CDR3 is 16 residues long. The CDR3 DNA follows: TGTGCCAGCAGCTTAGGGTTTGGACGGTCCAATGAAAAACTGTTTTTT. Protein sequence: CASSLGFGRSNEKLFF.

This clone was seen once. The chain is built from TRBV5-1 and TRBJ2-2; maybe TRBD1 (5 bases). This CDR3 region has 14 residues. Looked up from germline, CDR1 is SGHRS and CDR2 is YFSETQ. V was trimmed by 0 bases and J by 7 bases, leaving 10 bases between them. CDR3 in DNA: TGCGCCAGCAGCTTGGCCATAGGGGACGGGGAGCTGTTTTTT. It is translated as CASSLAIGDGELFF.

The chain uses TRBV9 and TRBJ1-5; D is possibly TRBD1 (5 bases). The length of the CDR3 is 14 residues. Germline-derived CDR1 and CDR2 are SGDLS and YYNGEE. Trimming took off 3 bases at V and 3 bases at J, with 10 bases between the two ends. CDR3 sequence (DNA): TGTGCCAGCAGCGCCCAGGGAATCAATCAGCCCCAGCATTTT. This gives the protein CASSAQGINQPQHF.

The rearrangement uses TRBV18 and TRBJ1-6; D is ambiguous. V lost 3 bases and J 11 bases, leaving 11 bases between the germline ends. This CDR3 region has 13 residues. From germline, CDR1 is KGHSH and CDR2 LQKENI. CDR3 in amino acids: CASSPKDFAPLHF. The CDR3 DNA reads TGTGCCAGCTCACCGAAGGACTTTGCACCCCTCCACTTT.

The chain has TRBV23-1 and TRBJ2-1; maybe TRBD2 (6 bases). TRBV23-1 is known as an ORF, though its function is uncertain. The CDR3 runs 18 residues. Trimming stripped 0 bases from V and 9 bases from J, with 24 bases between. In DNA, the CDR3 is TGCGCCAGCAGTCAATCGGGAGGTAGAGGTACCTCTTCGGGTGAGCAGTTCTTC. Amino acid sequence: CASSQSGGRGTSSGEQFF.

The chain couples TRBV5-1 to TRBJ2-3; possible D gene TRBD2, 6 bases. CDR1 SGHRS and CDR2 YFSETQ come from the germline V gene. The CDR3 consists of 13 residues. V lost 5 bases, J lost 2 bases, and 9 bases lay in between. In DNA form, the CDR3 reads TGCGCCAGCAGGAAGCGGGCCACAGATACGCAGTATTTT. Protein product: CASRKRATDTQYF. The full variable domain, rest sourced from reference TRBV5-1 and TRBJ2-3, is KAGVTQTPRYLIKTRGQQVTLSCSPISGHRSVSWYQQTPGQGLQFLFEYFSETQRNKGNFPGRFSGRQFSNSRSEMNVSTLELGDSALYLCASRKRATDTQYFGPGTRLTVL.

CDR3 sequence reads: CASKGDSSTDTQYF. CDR3 DNA sequence: TGTGCCAGCAAGGGGGACAGCTCCACAGATACGCAGTATTTT. J is TRBJ2-3 and V is TRBV2; 7 nucleotides match TRBD1. CDR1 and CDR2 from the germline V gene are SNHLY and FYNNEI. V was clipped by 7 bases and J by 2 bases; unmatched bases: 6. The CDR3 runs to 14 residues.

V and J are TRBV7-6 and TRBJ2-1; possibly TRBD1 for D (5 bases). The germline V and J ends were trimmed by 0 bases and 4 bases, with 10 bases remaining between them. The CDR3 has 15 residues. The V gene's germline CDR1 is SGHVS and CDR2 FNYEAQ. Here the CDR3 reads CASSLAKGQYNEQFF. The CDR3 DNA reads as TGTGCCAGCAGCTTAGCAAAGGGGCAGTACAATGAGCAGTTCTTC.

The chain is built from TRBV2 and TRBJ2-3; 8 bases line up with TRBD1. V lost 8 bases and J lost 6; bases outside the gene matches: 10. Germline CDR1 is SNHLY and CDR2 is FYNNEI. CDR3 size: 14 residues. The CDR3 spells CASGTGWDADTQYF. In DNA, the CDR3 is TGTGCCAGCGGGACAGGCTGGGACGCTGATACGCAGTATTTT.

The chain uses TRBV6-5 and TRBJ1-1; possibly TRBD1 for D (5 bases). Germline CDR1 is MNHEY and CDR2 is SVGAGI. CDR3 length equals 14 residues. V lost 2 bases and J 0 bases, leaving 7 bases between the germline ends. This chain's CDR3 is CASSYGGVNTEAFF. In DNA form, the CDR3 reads TGTGCCAGCAGTTACGGGGGGGTGAACACTGAAGCTTTCTTT.

CDR3 region: CASSEYPGGSGNTIYF. The DNA for the CDR3 is TGTGCCAGCTCAGAGTACCCGGGGGGATCTGGAAACACCATATATTTT. This rearrangement joins TRBV18 to TRBJ1-3; D is perhaps TRBD1 (5 bases). V lost 5 bases to trimming and J lost 1 base, with 15 bases between them. The CDR3 runs to 16 residues. Germline CDR1 KGHSH, CDR2 LQKENI.

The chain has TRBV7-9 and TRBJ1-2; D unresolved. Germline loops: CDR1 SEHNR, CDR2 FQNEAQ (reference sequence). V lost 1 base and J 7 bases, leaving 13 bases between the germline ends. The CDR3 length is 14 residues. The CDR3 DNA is TGTGCCAGCAGCTTAGAGGAGCTAATAGGTGGCTACACCTTC. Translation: CASSLEELIGGYTF.

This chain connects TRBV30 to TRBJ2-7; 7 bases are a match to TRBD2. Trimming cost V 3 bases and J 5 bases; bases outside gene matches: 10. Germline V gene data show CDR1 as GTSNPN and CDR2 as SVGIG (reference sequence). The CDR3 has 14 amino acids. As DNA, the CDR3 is TGTGCCTGGAGCCCCATGGGCGGGAGAGACGAGCAGTACTTC. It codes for CAWSPMGGRDEQYF. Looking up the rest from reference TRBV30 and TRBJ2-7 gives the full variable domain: SQTIHQWPATLVQPVGSPLSLECTVEGTSNPNLYWYRQAAGRGLQLLFYSVGIGQISSEVPQNLSASRPQDRQFILSSKKLLLSDSGFYLCAWSPMGGRDEQYFGPGTRLTVT.

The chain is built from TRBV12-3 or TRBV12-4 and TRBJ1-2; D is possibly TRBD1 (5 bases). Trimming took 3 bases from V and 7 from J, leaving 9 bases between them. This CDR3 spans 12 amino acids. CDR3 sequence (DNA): TGTGCCAGCAGTTTCGTTGGGGCTGGCTACACCTTC. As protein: CASSFVGAGYTF.